This T cell receptor (beta chain) was retrieved from a study of identical twins. This clonotype was picked up many times. MiXCR, run by TCRdb on the 5' RACE reads, gives a single entry per CDR3 protein. This sample has hundreds of thousands of distinct CDR3 sequences, with 15% to 20% found just once. V lost 3 bases to trimming and J lost 6 bases, with 6 bases between them. The CDR3 spans 12 residues. CDR1 and CDR2 from the germline V gene are MNHEY and SVGEGT. The same data also went into a second study, on T cells expressing NK-cell markers.

This TCR derives from a young woman in good health. The sequencing input was PBMCs. The genes are TRBV6-2 or TRBV6-3 and TRBJ2-1, with D perhaps matching TRBD2 (6 bases). The DNA of the CDR3 is TGTGCCAGCAGTTATAGCGGCAATGAGCAGTTCTTC. This gives the protein CASSYSGNEQFF.